These 23 T cell receptor beta chains originate from one sample sequenced in a study of shared clonotypes between healthy human individuals. Here immunoSEQ multiplex PCR was the method, and the copy in TCRdb shows in-frame clones only, minus some. The sample holds over a million clones; less than 99% are singletons and the top ten take approximately 0.4%. Sequencing input: naive CD4+ T cells sorted from blood. Subset specified: CD45RA+ positively selected. The receptors shown here come from a man aged 25 to 45 in good health.

The chain uses TRBV9 and TRBJ1-1; 8 nucleotides match TRBD1. There are 14 residues in the CDR3. The V segment lost 3 bases and the J segment 7 bases; nucleotides outside the gene matches: 8. In germline, CDR1 is SGDLS, CDR2 YYNGEE. For the CDR3, the DNA is TGTGCCAGCAGCGACGGGACAGGAGGAATTGAAGCTTTCTTT. It is translated as CASSDGTGGIEAFF.

CDR3 loop: CASTLGTPNQPQHF. In DNA form, the CDR3 reads TGTGCCAGCACCCTGGGGACACCCAATCAGCCCCAGCATTTT. This chain connects TRBV28 to TRBJ1-5; D is perhaps TRBD1 (6 bases). Germline V CDR1 and CDR2: MDHEN, SYDVKM. Between the trimmed V and J ends, which lost 7 bases and 3 bases, there was a span of 13 bases. This CDR3 is built from 14 residues.

DNA for the CDR3: TGTGCCAGCGGCCATCGTCGACTAGCGGGAGATGAGCAGTTCTTC. Protein product: CASGHRRLAGDEQFF. The rearrangement uses TRBV28 and TRBJ2-1; 12 positions agree with TRBD2. This CDR3 is built from 15 residues. The germline V gene has CDR1 MDHEN and CDR2 SYDVKM. The junction had 10 bases not matched to a gene; V was cut back by 8 bases and J by 8 bases.

This clone was seen just once. V and J are TRBV29-1 and TRBJ2-5, with a weak D call TRBD1 (6 bases). The CDR3 totals 13 residues. Trimming took off 7 bases at V and 5 bases at J, with 17 bases between the two ends. Germline-derived CDR1 and CDR2 are SQVTM and ANQGSEA. The CDR3 DNA is TGCAGCGCTCCGGGACACCAAGCGGAGACCCAGTACTTC. Translated, it gives CSAPGHQAETQYF.

This chain links TRBV18 with TRBJ1-3; 9 bases agree with TRBD1. Germline CDR1 is KGHSH and CDR2 is LQKENI. The CDR3 has 16 amino acids. The J segment lost 0 bases and the V segment lost 2 bases, leaving 2 bases of the junction unmatched. The CDR3 sequence: CASSPSDRGSGNTIYF. Written as DNA, the CDR3 is TGTGCCAGCTCACCATCGGACAGGGGCTCTGGAAACACCATATATTTT.

The chain is built from TRBV7-9 and TRBJ2-7; weak D call: TRBD2 (6 bases). The germline V gene has CDR1 SEHNR and CDR2 FQNEAQ (reference sequence). V lost 5 bases and J 3 bases, leaving 14 bases between the germline ends. The CDR3 consists of 14 residues. The CDR3 region has the DNA TGTGCCAGCAGCCCTAGTAGGACTAACTACGAGCAGTACTTC. Amino acid sequence: CASSPSRTNYEQYF.

The sample holds one count of this clone. V is TRBV19 and J is TRBJ2-1; D is unclear. There are 12 residues in the CDR3. CDR1 LNHDA and CDR2 SQIVND come from the germline V gene (reference sequence). V dropped 6 bases and J dropped 4 bases, with 7 bases sitting between them. CDR3 in amino acids: CASRRPYNEQFF. The CDR3 nucleotides are TGTGCCAGTAGGCGGCCTTACAATGAGCAGTTCTTC.

The chain links TRBV4-1 to TRBJ2-4, with D possibly matching TRBD2 (5 bases). V gave up 3 bases and J gave up 10 bases, with 22 bases separating them. This CDR3 has 16 residues. Germline V gene data show CDR1 as MGHRA and CDR2 as YSYEKL. The CDR3 here is CASSQSVGRVNGIQYF. DNA for the CDR3: TGCGCCAGCAGCCAGAGCGTTGGGCGGGTGAATGGGATTCAGTACTTC.

The chain is built from TRBV5-1 and TRBJ2-5; 8 bases agree with TRBD2. V shed 4 bases, J shed 4 bases, and the junction held 9 bases outside the gene matches. Germline V gene data show CDR1 as SGHRS and CDR2 as YFSETQ. The CDR3 is 15 residues long. The CDR3 DNA is TGCGCCAGCAGCACAAGCGGGAGTGGAGGAGAGACCCAGTACTTC. Residues: CASSTSGSGGETQYF.

V is TRBV18 and J is TRBJ1-1, with D hard to call. V shed 4 bases and J shed 1 base, with 10 bases lying between them. Germline V gene lookup returns CDR1 KGHSH and CDR2 LQKENI. This CDR3 region has 14 residues. CDR3 loop: CASSLLEKNTEAFF. The CDR3 DNA reads as TGTGCCAGCTCACTATTGGAGAAGAACACTGAAGCTTTCTTT.

The V and J genes are TRBV11-3 and TRBJ1-4; no firm D call. Trimming stripped 5 bases from V and 2 bases from J, with 15 bases between. Germline V gene lookup returns CDR1 SGHNT and CDR2 YENEEA. The CDR3 is 16 residues long. CDR3 sequence: CASSPAAGRTNEKLFF. The CDR3 DNA follows: TGTGCCAGCAGCCCGGCCGCGGGGAGGACTAATGAAAAACTGTTTTTT.

V is TRBV11-3 and J is TRBJ2-7; D is ambiguous. The V and J ends lost 5 bases and 0 bases respectively, with 11 bases between them. Germline CDR1 is SGHNT and CDR2 is YENEEA. CDR3 length equals 14 residues. The CDR3 sequence is CASSQGPSSYEQYF. DNA of the CDR3: TGTGCCAGCAGCCAAGGACCTAGCTCCTACGAGCAGTACTTC.

This clone has a single count. The chain carries TRBV7-2 and TRBJ2-2, with TRBD2 identical over 10 bases. CDR1 and CDR2 (germline): SGHTA, FQGNSA. The CDR3 totals 18 residues. The trim removed 0 bases at V and 5 bases at J, leaving 9 bases unmatched. For the CDR3, the DNA is TGTGCCAGCAGCTTAGCGCTCCTAGCGGGAGCGGGAACCGGGGAGCTGTTTTTT. This codes for CASSLALLAGAGTGELFF.

The chain uses TRBV25-1 and TRBJ2-1; D is unclear. Germline assignment: CDR1 MGHDK and CDR2 SYGVNS. CDR3 size: 16 residues. V dropped 2 bases and J dropped 1 base, with 12 bases sitting between them. CDR3 region: CASSEIGVLSYNEQFF. CDR3 nucleotide sequence: TGTGCCAGCAGTGAAATTGGGGTCCTATCCTACAATGAGCAGTTCTTC.

This clone was recorded once. This sequence joins TRBV6-5 and TRBJ2-7; the match to TRBD1 covers 7 bases. From germline, CDR1 is MNHEY and CDR2 SVGAGI. There are 15 residues in the CDR3. V shed 6 bases and J 0 bases; nucleotides not matched to a gene: 8. CDR3 amino acids: CASRLFPGGSYEQYF. The CDR3 DNA reads as TGTGCCAGCAGACTCTTTCCAGGGGGCTCCTACGAGCAGTACTTC.

V is TRBV4-3 and J is TRBJ2-7, with a possible D match to TRBD1 (5 bases). The CDR3 sequence is 15 residues long. Per germline, CDR1 LGHNA and CDR2 YSLEER. V was cut by 3 bases and J by 0 bases, with 12 bases left in between. CDR3 bases: TGCGCCAGCAGCCAGGACCGACAGTTCTCCTACGAGCAGTACTTC. Amino acid sequence: CASSQDRQFSYEQYF.

The rearrangement uses TRBV2 and TRBJ1-2, with unresolved D. V was clipped by 2 bases and J by 5 bases, with 9 bases between them. Germline CDR1 SNHLY, CDR2 FYNNEI. This CDR3 contains 13 residues. The chain's CDR3 is CASSEKAFYGYTF. DNA for the CDR3: TGTGCCAGCAGTGAAAAGGCCTTTTATGGCTACACCTTC.

In regard to this clone: The sample contains more than one DNA sequence encoding this CDR3. The CDR3 nucleotides are TGCGCCAGCAGCTCAGGGGGCCGGGAGACCCAGTACTTC. Translating gives CASSSGGRETQYF. The chain is built from TRBV5-1 and TRBJ2-5; 8 positions match TRBD1. Looked up from germline, CDR1 is SGHRS and CDR2 is YFSETQ. This CDR3 region has 13 residues. Trimming took 3 bases from V and 5 from J; bases not matched to a gene: 3.

V gene TRBV11-2 combines with J gene TRBJ2-6, with no clear D. This CDR3 is built from 15 residues. Germline V CDR1 and CDR2: SGHAT, FQNNGV. Trimming took 3 bases from V and 1 from J, leaving 7 bases between them. CDR3 sequence: CASSFVRSGANVLTF. CDR3 coding DNA: TGTGCCAGCAGCTTTGTCCGGTCTGGGGCCAACGTCCTGACTTTC. Full variable domain (remainder filled in from reference TRBV11-2 and TRBJ2-6): EAGVAQSPRYKIIEKRQSVAFWCNPISGHATLYWYQQILGQGPKLLIQFQNNGVVDDSQLPKDRFSAERLKGVDSTLKIQPAKLEDSAVYLCASSFVRSGANVLTFGAGSRLTVL.

The chain is built from TRBV29-1 and TRBJ1-1; D perhaps matches TRBD1 (5 bases). V was trimmed by 2 bases and J by 7 bases, leaving 14 bases between them. The CDR3 sequence is 13 residues long. Germline loops: CDR1 SQVTM, CDR2 ANQGSEA. The CDR3 coding sequence is TGCAGCGTTGAAACCGGGACCGGGTTTGAAGCTTTCTTT. Its translation: CSVETGTGFEAFF.

The chain recombines TRBV28 with TRBJ2-7, with D possibly matching TRBD2 (5 bases). CDR1 is MDHEN, CDR2 SYDVKM, per germline. This CDR3 spans 14 amino acids. V gave up 8 bases and J gave up 0 bases, with 14 bases separating them. The CDR3 nucleotides are TGTGCCAGCGTTCTGGGTGGGAGCTCCTACGAGCAGTACTTC. Its translation is CASVLGGSSYEQYF.

The chain combines TRBV7-9 with TRBJ2-4, with 9 bases lining up with TRBD1. The CDR3 is 17 residues long. Germline CDR1 SEHNR, CDR2 FQNEAQ (reference sequence). With 5 bases clipped from V and 0 bases from J, the junction kept 8 bases outside the gene matches. Written as DNA, the CDR3 is TGTGCCAGCAGCCCAACAGGGGGCGAGGTAGCCAAAAACATTCAGTACTTC. Its translation: CASSPTGGEVAKNIQYF.

This sequence joins TRBV7-2 and TRBJ2-2; D uncertain. The CDR3 has 13 residues. The germline V gene has CDR1 SGHTA and CDR2 FQGNSA. V lost 2 bases, J lost 5 bases, and 6 bases lay in between. The DNA of the CDR3 is TGTGCCAGCAGCTTACGGCAAACCGGGGAGCTGTTTTTT. Translated, it gives CASSLRQTGELFF.